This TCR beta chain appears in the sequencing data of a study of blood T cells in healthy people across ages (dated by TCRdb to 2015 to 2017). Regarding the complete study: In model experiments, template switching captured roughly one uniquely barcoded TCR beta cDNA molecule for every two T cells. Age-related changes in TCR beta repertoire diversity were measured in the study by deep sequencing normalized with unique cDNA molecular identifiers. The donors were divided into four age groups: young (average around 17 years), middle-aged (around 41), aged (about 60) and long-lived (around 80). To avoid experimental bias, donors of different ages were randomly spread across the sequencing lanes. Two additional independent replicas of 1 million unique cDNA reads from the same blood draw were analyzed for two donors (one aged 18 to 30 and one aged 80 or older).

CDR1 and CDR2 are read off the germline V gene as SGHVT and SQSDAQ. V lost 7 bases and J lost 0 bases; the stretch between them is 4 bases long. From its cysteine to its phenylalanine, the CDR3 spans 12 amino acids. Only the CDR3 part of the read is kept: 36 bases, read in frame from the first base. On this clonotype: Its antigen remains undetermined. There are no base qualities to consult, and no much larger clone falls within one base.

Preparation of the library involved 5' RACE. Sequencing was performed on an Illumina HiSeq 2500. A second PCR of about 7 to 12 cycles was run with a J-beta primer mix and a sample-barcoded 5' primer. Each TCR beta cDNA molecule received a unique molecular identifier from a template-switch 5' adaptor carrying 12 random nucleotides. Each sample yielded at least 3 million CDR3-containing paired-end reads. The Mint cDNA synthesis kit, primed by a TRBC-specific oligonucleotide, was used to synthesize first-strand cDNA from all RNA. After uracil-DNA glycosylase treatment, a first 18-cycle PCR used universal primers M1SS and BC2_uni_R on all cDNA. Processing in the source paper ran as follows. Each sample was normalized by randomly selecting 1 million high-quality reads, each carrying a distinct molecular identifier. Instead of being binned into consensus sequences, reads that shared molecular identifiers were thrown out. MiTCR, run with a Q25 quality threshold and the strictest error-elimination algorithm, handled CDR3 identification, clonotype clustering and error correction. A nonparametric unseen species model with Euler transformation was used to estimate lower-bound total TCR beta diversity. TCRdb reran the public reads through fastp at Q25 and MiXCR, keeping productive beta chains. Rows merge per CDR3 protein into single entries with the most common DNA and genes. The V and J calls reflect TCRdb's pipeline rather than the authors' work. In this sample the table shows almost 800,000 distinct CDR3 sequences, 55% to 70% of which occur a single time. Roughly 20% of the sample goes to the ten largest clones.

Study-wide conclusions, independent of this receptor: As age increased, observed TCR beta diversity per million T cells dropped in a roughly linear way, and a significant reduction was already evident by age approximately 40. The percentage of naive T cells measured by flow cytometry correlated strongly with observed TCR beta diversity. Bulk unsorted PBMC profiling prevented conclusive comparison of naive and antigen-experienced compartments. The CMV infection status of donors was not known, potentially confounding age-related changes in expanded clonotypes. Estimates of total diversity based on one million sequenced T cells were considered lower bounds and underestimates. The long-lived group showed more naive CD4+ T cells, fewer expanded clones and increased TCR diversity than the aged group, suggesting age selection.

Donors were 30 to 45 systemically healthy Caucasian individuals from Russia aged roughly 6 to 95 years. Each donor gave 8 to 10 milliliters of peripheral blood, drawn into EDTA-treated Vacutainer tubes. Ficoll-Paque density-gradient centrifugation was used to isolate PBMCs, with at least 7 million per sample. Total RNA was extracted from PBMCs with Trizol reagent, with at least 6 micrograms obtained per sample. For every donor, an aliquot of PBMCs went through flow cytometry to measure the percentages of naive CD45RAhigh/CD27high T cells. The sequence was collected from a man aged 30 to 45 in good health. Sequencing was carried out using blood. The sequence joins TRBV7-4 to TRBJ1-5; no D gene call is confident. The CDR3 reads CASIPSNQPQHF. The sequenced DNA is TGTGCCAGCATCCCTAGCAATCAGCCCCAGCATTTT.